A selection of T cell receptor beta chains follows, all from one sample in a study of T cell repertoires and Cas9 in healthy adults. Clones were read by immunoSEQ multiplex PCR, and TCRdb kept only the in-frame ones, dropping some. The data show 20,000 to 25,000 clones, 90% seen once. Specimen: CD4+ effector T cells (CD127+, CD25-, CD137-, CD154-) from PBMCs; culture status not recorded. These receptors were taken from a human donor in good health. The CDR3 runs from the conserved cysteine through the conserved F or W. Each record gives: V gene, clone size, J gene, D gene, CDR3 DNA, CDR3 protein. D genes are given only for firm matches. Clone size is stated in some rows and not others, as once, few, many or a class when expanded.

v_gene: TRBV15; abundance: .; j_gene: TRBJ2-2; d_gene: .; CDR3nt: TGTGCCACCAGCAGAGTCGCCGGATCGAACACCGGGGAGCTGTTTTTT; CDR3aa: CATSRVAGSNTGELFF
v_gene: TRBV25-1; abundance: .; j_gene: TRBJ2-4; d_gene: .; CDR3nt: TGTGCCAGCAGTGAAGGGGCCGAAAACATTCAGTACTTC; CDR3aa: CASSEGAENIQYF
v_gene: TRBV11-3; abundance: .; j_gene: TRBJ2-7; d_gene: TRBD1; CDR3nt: TGTGCCAGCAGCTTAACCGGGACAGCAACCTACGAGCAGTACTTC; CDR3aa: CASSLTGTATYEQYF
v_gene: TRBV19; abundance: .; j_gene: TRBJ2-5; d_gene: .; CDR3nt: TGTGCCAGTAGTATAGAGTCCCGGGCGACCCAGTACTTC; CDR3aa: CASSIESRATQYF
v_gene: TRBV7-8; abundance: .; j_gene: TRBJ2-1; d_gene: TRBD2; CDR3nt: TGTGCCAGCAGCTATACTAGCGGGGAGTACTACAATGAGCAGTTCTTC; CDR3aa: CASSYTSGEYYNEQFF
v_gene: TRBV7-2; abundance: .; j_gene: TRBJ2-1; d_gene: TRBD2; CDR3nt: TGTGCCAGCAGCCCAGCGGGGAGCTCCTACAATGAGCAGTTCTTC; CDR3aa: CASSPAGSSYNEQFF
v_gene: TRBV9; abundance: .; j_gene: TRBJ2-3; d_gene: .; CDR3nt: TGTGCCAGCAGCTCTGGACGCCCCACAGATACGCAGTATTTT; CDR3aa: CASSSGRPTDTQYF
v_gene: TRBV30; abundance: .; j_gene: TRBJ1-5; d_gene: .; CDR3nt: TGTGCATGCCGCATGAGAGTAGGAGATCATTTT; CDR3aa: CACRMRVGDHF
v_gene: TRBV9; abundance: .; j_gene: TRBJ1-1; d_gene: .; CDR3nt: TGTGCCAGCAGCGTAGAGTACGTGAACACTGAAGCTTTCTTT; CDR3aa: CASSVEYVNTEAFF
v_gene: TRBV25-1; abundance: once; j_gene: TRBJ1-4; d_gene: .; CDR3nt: TGTGCCAGCAGTGAATTGGCGGAGTCAACTAATGAAAAACTGTTTTTT; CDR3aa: CASSELAESTNEKLFF
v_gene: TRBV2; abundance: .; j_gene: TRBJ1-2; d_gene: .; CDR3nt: TGTGCCAGCATGAAGACAGCAGATAATGGCTACACCTTC; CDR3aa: CASMKTADNGYTF
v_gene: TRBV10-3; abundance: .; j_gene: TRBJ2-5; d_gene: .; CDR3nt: TGTGCCATCAGTGAGTCTGGCCCCCTCGGGGAGACCCAGTACTTC; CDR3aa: CAISESGPLGETQYF
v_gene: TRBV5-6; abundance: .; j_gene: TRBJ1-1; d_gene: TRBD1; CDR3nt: TGTGCCAGCAGCTGGGGACAGGGTACGACTGAAGCTTTCTTT; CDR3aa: CASSWGQGTTEAFF
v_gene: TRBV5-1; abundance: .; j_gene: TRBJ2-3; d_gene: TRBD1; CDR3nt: TGCGCCAGCAGCGGGATACCGGGACAGGGGTCAGATACGCAGTATTTT; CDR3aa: CASSGIPGQGSDTQYF
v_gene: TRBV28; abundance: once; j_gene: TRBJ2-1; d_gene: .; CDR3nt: TGTGCCAGCAGTCCTCCTCTTCTCGACGAGGGGGTCCCTATTGAGCAGTTCTTC; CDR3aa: CASSPPLLDEGVPIEQFF
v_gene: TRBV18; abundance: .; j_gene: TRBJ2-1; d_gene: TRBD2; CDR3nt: TGTGCCAGCTCTCTCCTAGCGGGCTCCTACAATGAGCAGTTCTTC; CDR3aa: CASSLLAGSYNEQFF
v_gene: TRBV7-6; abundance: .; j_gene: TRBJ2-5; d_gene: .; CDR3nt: TGTGCCAGCAGCTTAGGGTACAGGGTGAGACAAGAGACCCAGTACTTC; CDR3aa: CASSLGYRVRQETQYF
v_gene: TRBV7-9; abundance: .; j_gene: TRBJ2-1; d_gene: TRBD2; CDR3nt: TGTGCCAGCAGCTTAGTAAGCGGGGGCTACAATGAGCAGTTCTTC; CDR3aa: CASSLVSGGYNEQFF
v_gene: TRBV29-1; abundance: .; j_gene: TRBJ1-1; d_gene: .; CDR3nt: TGCAGCGTTCCCGAGAAGGGTAACACTGAAGCTTTCTTT; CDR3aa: CSVPEKGNTEAFF
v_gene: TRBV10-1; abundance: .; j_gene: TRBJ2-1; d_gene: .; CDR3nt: TGCGCCAGCAGTCCCTTAGCGGTGAGCTCCTACAATGAGCAGTTCTTC; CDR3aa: CASSPLAVSSYNEQFF
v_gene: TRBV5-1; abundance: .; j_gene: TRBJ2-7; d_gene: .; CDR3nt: TGCGCCAGCAGCTATACCACCCTCAGCGGCGAGCAGTACTTC; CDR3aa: CASSYTTLSGEQYF
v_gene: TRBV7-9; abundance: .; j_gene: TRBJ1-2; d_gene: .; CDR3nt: TGTGCCAGCAGCTTAGTGGGGGGGCAAAATGGCTACACCTTC; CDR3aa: CASSLVGGQNGYTF
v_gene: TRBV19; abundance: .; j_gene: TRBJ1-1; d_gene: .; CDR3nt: TGTGCCAGTAGCGGAATTCAGGGGAACACTGAAGCTTTCTTT; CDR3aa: CASSGIQGNTEAFF
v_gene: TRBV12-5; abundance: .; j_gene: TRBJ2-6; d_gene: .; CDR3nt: TGTGCTAGTGGTTGGCTGTCTGGGGCCAACGTCCTGACTTTC; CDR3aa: CASGWLSGANVLTF
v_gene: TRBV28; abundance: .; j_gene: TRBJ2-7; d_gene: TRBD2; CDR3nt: TGTGCCAGCAGTACTAGCGGGGAACATAACGAGCAGTACTTC; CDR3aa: CASSTSGEHNEQYF